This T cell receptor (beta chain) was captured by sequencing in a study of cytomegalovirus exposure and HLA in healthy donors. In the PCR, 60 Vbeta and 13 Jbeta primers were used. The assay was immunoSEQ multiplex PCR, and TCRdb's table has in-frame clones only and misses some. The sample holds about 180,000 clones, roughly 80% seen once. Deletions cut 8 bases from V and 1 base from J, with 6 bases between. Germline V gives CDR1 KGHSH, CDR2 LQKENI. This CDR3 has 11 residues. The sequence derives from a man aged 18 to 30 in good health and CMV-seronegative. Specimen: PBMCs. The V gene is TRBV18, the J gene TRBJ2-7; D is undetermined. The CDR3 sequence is CASHGSYEQYF. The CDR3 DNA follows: TGTGCCAGCCACGGGTCCTACGAGCAGTACTTC. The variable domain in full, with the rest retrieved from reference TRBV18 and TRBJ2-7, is NAGVMQNPRHLVRRRGQEARLRCSPMKGHSHVYWYRQLPEEGLKFMVYLQKENIIDESGMPKERFSAEFPKEGPSILRIQQVVRGDSAAYFCASHGSYEQYFGPGTRLTVT.